This T cell receptor beta chain emerged from a study of T cells after yellow fever vaccination. MiXCR was run by TCRdb on the 5' RACE reads, yielding one entry per CDR3 protein. The repertoire holds around 72,000 distinct CDR3 sequences, roughly 7% seen once, with approximately 29% in the top ten. This clonotype appeared many times. CDR3 length: 17 residues. The ends lost 5 bases at V and 1 base at J; junction bases unmatched: 8. The genes are TRBV12-3 or TRBV12-4 and TRBJ1-1; 12 bases line up with TRBD1. The source material was CD8+ T cells sorted from PBMCs, sampled roughly 10 days after the first yellow fever vaccination. The receptor was isolated from a man younger than 30 who received the YFV17D yellow fever vaccine. The CDR3 nucleotides are TGTGCCAGCAGTCACGGGACAGGGGGCACGGGGAACACTGAAGCTTTCTTT. Protein sequence: CASSHGTGGTGNTEAFF.